This passage covers 3 T cell receptor beta chains from one sample sequenced in a study of beta chain features in type 1 diabetes. What these receptors recognize is not known. Study results and limitations: Patients with Type 1 diabetes showed moderately but significantly shorter TCRB CDR3s in all four CD4+ subsets.

Reverse transcribing all isolated RNA meant expressed TCRB transcripts were sequenced. This table comes from immunoSEQ multiplex PCR, and its TCRdb copy is limited to in-frame clones, with some not included. Among about 740,000 clones listed, 10% to 15% were seen once. Input material: naive CD4+ T cells from blood. These receptors were obtained from a man aged 18 to 30 with type 1 diabetes.

The V and J genes are TRBV30 and TRBJ1-4; D is undetermined. In germline, CDR1 is GTSNPN, CDR2 SVGIG (reference sequence). V lost 5 bases, J lost 7 bases, and 20 bases lay in between. The CDR3 covers 15 residues. The CDR3 spells CAWRRWIPEGEKLFF. The CDR3 DNA reads TGTGCCTGGCGCCGCTGGATCCCCGAAGGTGAAAAACTGTTTTTT.

This chain uses TRBV4-1 with TRBJ2-7; 9 bases line up with TRBD2. The CDR3 is 19 amino acids. Germline CDR1 and CDR2: MGHRA and YSYEKL. Unmatched junction bases numbered 17, after V lost 5 bases and J lost 0 bases. DNA of the CDR3: TGCGCCAGCAGCTTACAGGGAGCGGGGGGCCCTTCGCCCTCCTACGAGCAGTACTTC. Encoded protein: CASSLQGAGGPSPSYEQYF.

This clone came up a few times. The V and J genes are TRBV6-1 and TRBJ1-1; the D gene is possibly TRBD1 (6 bases). The germline V gene encodes CDR1 MNHNS and CDR2 SASEGT. V was cut by 8 bases and J by 8 bases, with 21 bases left in between. The CDR3 covers 14 residues. The CDR3 is CASQQGQPLIEAFF. CDR3 nucleotide sequence: TGTGCCAGCCAACAGGGACAACCACTCATCGAAGCTTTCTTT.